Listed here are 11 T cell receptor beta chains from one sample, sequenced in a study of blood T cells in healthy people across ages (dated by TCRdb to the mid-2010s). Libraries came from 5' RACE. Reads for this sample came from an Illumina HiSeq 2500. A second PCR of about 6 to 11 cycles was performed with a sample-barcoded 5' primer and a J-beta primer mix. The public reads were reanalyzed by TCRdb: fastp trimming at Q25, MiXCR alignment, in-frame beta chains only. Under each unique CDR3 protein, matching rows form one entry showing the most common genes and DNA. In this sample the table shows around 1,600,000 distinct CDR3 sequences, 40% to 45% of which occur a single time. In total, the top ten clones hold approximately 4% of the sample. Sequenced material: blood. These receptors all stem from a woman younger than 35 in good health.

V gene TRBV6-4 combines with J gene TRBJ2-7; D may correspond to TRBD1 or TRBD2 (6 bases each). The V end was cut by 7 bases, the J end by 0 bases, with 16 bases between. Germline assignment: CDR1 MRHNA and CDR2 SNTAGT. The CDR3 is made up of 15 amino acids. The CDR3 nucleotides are TGTGCCAGCAAGGGACTCTGGACAGCCTCCTACGAGCAGTACTTC. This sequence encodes CASKGLWTASYEQYF.

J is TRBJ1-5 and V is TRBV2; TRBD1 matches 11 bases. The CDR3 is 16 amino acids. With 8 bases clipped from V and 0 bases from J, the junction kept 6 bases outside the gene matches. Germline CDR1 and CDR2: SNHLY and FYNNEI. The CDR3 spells CASGTGGSYSNQPQHF. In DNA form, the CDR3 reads TGTGCCAGCGGGACAGGGGGTTCTTATAGCAATCAGCCCCAGCATTTT.

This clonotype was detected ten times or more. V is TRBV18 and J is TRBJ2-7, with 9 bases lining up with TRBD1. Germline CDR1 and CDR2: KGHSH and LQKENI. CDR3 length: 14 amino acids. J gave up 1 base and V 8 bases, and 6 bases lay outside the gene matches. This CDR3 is CASSPGTGSYEQYF. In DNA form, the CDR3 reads TGTGCCAGCAGCCCCGGGACAGGGTCCTACGAGCAGTACTTC.

The CDR3 loop reads CAISELDRGSYNEQFF. The CDR3 DNA sequence: TGTGCCATCAGTGAGCTGGACAGGGGTTCCTACAATGAGCAGTTCTTC. The chain joins TRBV10-3 to TRBJ2-1, with TRBD1 identical over 9 bases. The CDR3 is 16 residues long. Trimming took 2 bases from V and 1 from J; bases not matched to a gene: 3. Germline V gene lookup returns CDR1 ENHRY and CDR2 SYGVKD.

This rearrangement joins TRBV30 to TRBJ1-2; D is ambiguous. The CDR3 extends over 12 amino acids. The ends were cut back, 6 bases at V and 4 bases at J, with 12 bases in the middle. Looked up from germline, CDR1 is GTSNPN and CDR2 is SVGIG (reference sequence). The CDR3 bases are TGTGCCTGTCCGGCTCTTGGCTATGGCTACACCTTC. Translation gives CACPALGYGYTF.

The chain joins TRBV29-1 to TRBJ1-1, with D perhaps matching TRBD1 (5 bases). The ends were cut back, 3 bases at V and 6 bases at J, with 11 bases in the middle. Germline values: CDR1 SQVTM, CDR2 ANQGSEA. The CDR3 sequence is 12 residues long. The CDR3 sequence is CSVEGRASEAFF. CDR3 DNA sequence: TGCAGCGTTGAGGGGCGGGCCTCTGAAGCTTTCTTT.

This chain's CDR3 is CASSESTGADEQYF. CDR3 DNA: TGCGCCAGCAGCGAGTCGACAGGGGCCGACGAGCAGTACTTC. This chain uses TRBV5-1 with TRBJ2-7; 8 bases align to TRBD1. The CDR3 covers 14 residues. CDR1 SGHRS and CDR2 YFSETQ come from the germline V gene. With V trimmed by 4 bases and J by 5 bases, 8 bases remained unmatched.

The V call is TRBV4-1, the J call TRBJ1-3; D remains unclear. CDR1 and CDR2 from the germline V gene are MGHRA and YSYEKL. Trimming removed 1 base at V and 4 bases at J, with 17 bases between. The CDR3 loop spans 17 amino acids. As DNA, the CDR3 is TGCGCCAGCAGCCAAGGGCGAATTCCTCCGAGGGGAAACACCATATATTTT. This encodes CASSQGRIPPRGNTIYF.

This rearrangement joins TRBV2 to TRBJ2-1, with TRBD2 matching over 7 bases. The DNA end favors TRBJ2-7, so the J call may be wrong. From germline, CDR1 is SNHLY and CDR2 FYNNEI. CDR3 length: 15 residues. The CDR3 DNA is TGTGCCAGCAGCTCCCTAGCGGCGACCTACAATGAGCAGTACTTC. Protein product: CASSSLAATYNEQYF.

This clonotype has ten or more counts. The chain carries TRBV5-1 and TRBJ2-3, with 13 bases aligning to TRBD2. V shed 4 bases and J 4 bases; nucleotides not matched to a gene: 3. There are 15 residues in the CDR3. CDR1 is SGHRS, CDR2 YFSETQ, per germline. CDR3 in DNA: TGCGCCAGCAGCCCAACTAGCGGGGGGGCAGATACGCAGTATTTT. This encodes CASSPTSGGADTQYF.

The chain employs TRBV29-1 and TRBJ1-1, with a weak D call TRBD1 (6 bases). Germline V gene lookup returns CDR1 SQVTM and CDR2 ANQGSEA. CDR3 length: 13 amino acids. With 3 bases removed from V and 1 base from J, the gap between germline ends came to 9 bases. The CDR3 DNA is TGCAGCGTTGAGGGGGGCTCGAACACTGAAGCTTTCTTT. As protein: CSVEGGSNTEAFF. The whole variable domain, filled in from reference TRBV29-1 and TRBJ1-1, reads SAVISQKPSRDICQRGTSLTIQCQVDSQVTMMFWYRQQPGQSLTLIATANQGSEATYESGFVIDKFPISRPNLTFSTLTVSNMSPEDSSIYLCSVEGGSNTEAFFGQGTRLTVV.